This TCR beta chain stems from a study of T cells after yellow fever vaccination. CDR1 is MNHEY and CDR2 is SVGAGI in the germline V gene. Inclusive of both ends, the CDR3 amounts to 13 amino acids. TCRdb re-derived calls from the 5' RACE reads in MiXCR, one entry per CDR3 protein. Seen here are a few hundred thousand distinct CDR3 sequences, approximately 3.8% observed once, and the top ten hold roughly a fifth. This clonotype has ten or more counts. The CDR3 end shows no conserved phenylalanine or tryptophan, and so a read error is likely. The DNA is omitted, as the CDR3 cannot be located on it reliably, and the CDR3 follows TCRdb's listing.

Here the sequenced sample was PBMCs, taken 15 days after the yellow fever booster vaccination. The chain carries TRBV6-5 and TRBJ2-5; the table assigns TRBD1, which was not confirmed against the DNA. This clonotype was sampled from a man in his late teens or twenties who received the YFV17D yellow fever vaccine. The CDR3 here is CASSPREGLAGEC.